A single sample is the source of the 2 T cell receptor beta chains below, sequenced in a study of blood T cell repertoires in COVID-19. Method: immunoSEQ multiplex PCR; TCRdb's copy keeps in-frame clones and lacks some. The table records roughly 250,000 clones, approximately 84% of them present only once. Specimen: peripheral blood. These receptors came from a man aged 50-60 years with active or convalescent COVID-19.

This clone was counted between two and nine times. The CDR3 nucleotides read TGTGCCAGCAGCCAGGGTACAGGGAGCAATTCACCCCTCCACTTT. It is translated as CASSQGTGSNSPLHF. V gene TRBV3-1 (or the pseudogene TRBV3-2) combines with J gene TRBJ1-6, with D tentatively TRBD1 (6 bases). The CDR3 runs to 15 residues. The V gene lost 3 bases and the J gene lost 7 bases, with 13 bases spanning the gap. Per the germline V gene, CDR1 is LGHDT and CDR2 is YNNKEL (reference sequence).

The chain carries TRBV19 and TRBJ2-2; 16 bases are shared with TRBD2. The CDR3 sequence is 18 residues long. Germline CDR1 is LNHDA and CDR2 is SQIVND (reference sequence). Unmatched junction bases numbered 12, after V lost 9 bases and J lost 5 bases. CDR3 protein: CASIRGTSGGAVTGELFF. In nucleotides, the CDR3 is TGTGCCAGCATCCGCGGGACTAGCGGGGGGGCCGTAACCGGGGAGCTGTTTTTT.